The 17 T cell receptor beta chains presented below share a single source sample, sequenced in a study of blood T cell repertoires in COVID-19. TCRdb's copy holds only in-frame clones and misses some; the assay was immunoSEQ multiplex PCR. The sample carries 70,000 to 85,000 clones, under 95% recorded once. The sample consisted of peripheral blood. These receptors were taken from a human donor in a cohort sampled during active COVID-19.

The chain carries TRBV19 and TRBJ2-1; no firm D call. V lost 4 bases and J lost 6, with 16 bases in between. Germline CDR1 and CDR2: LNHDA and SQIVND (reference sequence). The CDR3 sequence is 15 residues long. CDR3 residues: CASSSGGTGINEQFF. The CDR3 nucleotides are TGTGCCAGTAGTAGCGGCGGTACCGGTATCAATGAGCAGTTCTTC.

The V and J genes are TRBV7-3 and TRBJ2-1; maybe TRBD2 (6 bases). CDR1 SGHTA and CDR2 FQGTGA come from the germline V gene. The CDR3 sequence is 13 residues long. V gave up 3 bases and J gave up 7 bases, with 10 bases separating them. This CDR3 reads CASSLTSRNEQFF. CDR3 in DNA: TGTGCCAGCAGCTTGACTAGTAGGAATGAGCAGTTCTTC.

This sequence joins TRBV7-3 and TRBJ2-7, with D maybe TRBD2 (5 bases). Per germline, CDR1 SGHTA and CDR2 FQGTGA. Deletions cut 2 bases from V and 5 bases from J, with 16 bases between. The CDR3 is 15 amino acids. CDR3 sequence reads: CASSLAGGSIDEQYF. CDR3 nucleotides: TGTGCCAGCAGCTTAGCCGGAGGCAGTATCGACGAGCAGTACTTC. The complete variable domain, with remaining parts taken from reference TRBV7-3 and TRBJ2-7, reads GAGVSQTPSNKVTEKGKYVELRCDPISGHTALYWYRQSLGQGPEFLIYFQGTGAADDSGLPNDRFFAVRPEGSVSTLKIQRTERGDSAVYLCASSLAGGSIDEQYFGPGTRLTVT.

The V gene is TRBV12-3 or TRBV12-4, the J gene TRBJ2-3; tentative D call: TRBD1 (6 bases). Trimming removed 6 bases from V and 7 bases from J, with 11 bases in between. The CDR3 spans 12 residues. The CDR3 here is CASRATGYTQYF. The CDR3 DNA follows: TGTGCCAGCAGAGCTACAGGGTATACGCAGTATTTT.

The V and J genes are TRBV7-3 and TRBJ2-3; a possible D gene is TRBD1 (5 bases). The CDR3 totals 14 residues. V dropped 5 bases and J dropped 4 bases, with 13 bases sitting between them. Germline CDR1 reads SGHTA; CDR2 reads FQGTGA. The CDR3 region is CASSPRTSADTQYF. The CDR3, as DNA: TGTGCCAGCAGCCCTAGGACAAGCGCAGATACGCAGTATTTT.

J is TRBJ2-3 and V is TRBV7-9; D not resolved. Trimming took 4 bases from V and 4 from J, leaving 18 bases between them. CDR1 and CDR2 from the germline V gene are SEHNR and FQNEAQ (reference sequence). This CDR3 region has 16 residues. CDR3 DNA: TGTGCCAGCAGCTCACGGGTGTTTGGTTCCGCAGATACGCAGTATTTT. Residues: CASSSRVFGSADTQYF.

This chain links TRBV14 with TRBJ2-2, with 11 bases identical to TRBD2. CDR1 is SGHDN and CDR2 is FVKESK in the germline V gene. Losses at the gene ends were 4 bases for V and 4 bases for J; bases not matched to a gene: 5. The CDR3 is made up of 16 amino acids. The CDR3 sequence is CASSRLAGGVTGELFF. Written as DNA, the CDR3 is TGTGCCAGCAGCCGTTTAGCGGGAGGGGTCACCGGGGAGCTGTTTTTT.

The chain recombines TRBV6-2 or TRBV6-3 with TRBJ1-5; D gene uncertain. Germline assignment: CDR1 MNHEY and CDR2 SVGEGT. This CDR3 has 12 amino acids. V dropped 6 bases and J dropped 4 bases, with 7 bases sitting between them. CDR3 amino acids: CASSSQNQPQHF. CDR3 DNA: TGTGCCAGCAGCTCACAGAATCAGCCCCAGCATTTT.

This clone was counted once. This rearrangement joins TRBV27 to TRBJ2-1, with 7 bases fitting TRBD2. V trimming: 3 bases; J trimming: 6 bases; junction bases outside the gene matches: 8. This CDR3 has 15 residues. Germline V lookup: CDR1 MNHEY, CDR2 SMNVEV (reference sequence). Written as DNA, the CDR3 is TGTGCCAGCAGTTTGGAGCGGGATGCGGTCAATGAGCAGTTCTTC. Its translation is CASSLERDAVNEQFF.

The chain carries TRBV30 and TRBJ2-1, with 12 bases aligning to TRBD1. The CDR3 is 15 amino acids. The ends lost 3 bases at V and 6 bases at J; junction bases unmatched: 6. CDR1 and CDR2 (germline): GTSNPN, SVGIG (reference sequence). CDR3 sequence: CAWSPGQGAINEQFF. The CDR3 region has the DNA TGTGCCTGGAGCCCGGGACAGGGGGCGATCAATGAGCAGTTCTTC.

This chain uses TRBV5-1 with TRBJ2-3; 11 bases match TRBD2. After removal of 0 bases from V and 5 bases from J, the junction contained 8 bases not matched to a gene. CDR1 and CDR2 (germline): SGHRS, YFSETQ. The CDR3 is made up of 17 amino acids. CDR3 residues: CASSLVVAGGRGDTQYF. CDR3 nucleotides: TGCGCCAGCAGCTTGGTGGTAGCGGGAGGGCGAGGAGATACGCAGTATTTT.

The chain links TRBV7-2 to TRBJ2-3, with D tentatively TRBD2 (6 bases). Germline V CDR1 and CDR2: SGHTA, FQGNSA. The CDR3 totals 15 residues. V lost 1 base to trimming and J lost 6 bases, with 14 bases between them. The CDR3 DNA sequence: TGTGCCAGCAGCTTAGGGAGCGGGCTGGGGGATACGCAGTATTTT. It is translated as CASSLGSGLGDTQYF.

The chain links TRBV28 to TRBJ2-1; 10 nucleotides match TRBD1. Germline V CDR1 and CDR2: MDHEN, SYDVKM. This CDR3 region has 12 residues. With 10 bases clipped from V and 9 bases from J, the junction kept 6 bases outside the gene matches. The chain's CDR3 is CAIGTGEGEQFF. For the CDR3, the DNA is TGTGCCATAGGGACAGGGGAGGGTGAGCAGTTCTTC.

The chain carries TRBV3-1 (or the pseudogene TRBV3-2) and TRBJ2-5, with 8 bases lining up with TRBD1. CDR1 and CDR2 (germline): LGHDT, YNNKEL (reference sequence). The CDR3 sequence is 16 residues long. Germline trimming cut 5 bases from V and 4 bases from J; bases unmatched to any gene: 12. CDR3 protein: CASSARLTGAGETQYF. CDR3 coding DNA: TGTGCCAGCAGCGCCCGCCTGACAGGGGCGGGAGAGACCCAGTACTTC.

This clone was detected only once. V gene TRBV29-1 combines with J gene TRBJ2-7, with TRBD2 matching over 8 bases. From germline, CDR1 is SQVTM and CDR2 ANQGSEA. V shed 3 bases, J shed 0 bases, and the junction held 4 bases outside the gene matches. This CDR3 comprises 14 residues. The DNA for the CDR3 is TGCAGCGTTGAGTCCAGCGGGAGCTCCTACGAGCAGTACTTC. Amino acid sequence: CSVESSGSSYEQYF.

The chain joins TRBV7-8 to TRBJ2-3; D gene unclear. This CDR3 is 14 amino acids long. The V end lost 3 bases, the J end lost 2 bases, and 9 bases lay between the germline ends. In germline, CDR1 is SGHVS, CDR2 FQNEAQ. In nucleotides, the CDR3 is TGTGCCAGCAGCTTGAACAGAAACACAGATACGCAGTATTTT. Translation: CASSLNRNTDTQYF. The entire variable domain, with the rest obtained from reference TRBV7-8 and TRBJ2-3, is as follows: GAGVSQSPRYKVAKRGQDVALRCDPISGHVSLFWYQQALGQGPEFLTYFQNEAQLDKSGLPSDRFFAERPEGSVSTLKIQRTQQEDSAVYLCASSLNRNTDTQYFGPGTRLTVL.

The rearrangement uses TRBV4-3 and TRBJ2-5; tentatively, D is TRBD2 (7 bases). The CDR3 contains 17 residues. CDR1 is LGHNA and CDR2 is YSLEER in the germline V gene. Between the trimmed V and J ends, which lost 0 bases and 1 base, there was a span of 15 bases. CDR3 in amino acids: CASSQDHEGGSQETQYF. CDR3 sequence (DNA): TGCGCCAGCAGCCAAGATCACGAGGGGGGGAGCCAAGAGACCCAGTACTTC.